The 4 T cell receptor beta chains reported below all come from one sample, sequenced in a study of blood T cell repertoires in COVID-19. Method: immunoSEQ multiplex PCR; TCRdb's copy keeps in-frame clones and lacks some. The sample has 300,000 to 500,000 clones, approximately 88% seen once. Sequenced: PBMCs or T cells enriched from blood (not recorded which). These receptor sequences come from a woman aged 25 to 39 with acute COVID-19.

The chain joins TRBV15 to TRBJ1-3; D is unclear. CDR1 and CDR2 from the germline V gene are LNHNV and YYDKDF (reference sequence). Trimming left V 0 bases short and J 4 bases short, with 10 bases between. The CDR3 has 15 residues. For the CDR3, the DNA is TGTGCCACCAGCAGAGATCCCCGAGCCGGAAACACCATATATTTT. Translated, it gives CATSRDPRAGNTIYF. The whole variable domain, remainder taken from reference TRBV15 and TRBJ1-3, is DAMVIQNPRYQVTQFGKPVTLSCSQTLNHNVMYWYQQKSSQAPKLLFHYYDKDFNNEADTPDNFQSRRPNTSFCFLDIRSPGLGDTAMYLCATSRDPRAGNTIYFGEGSWLTVV.

The rearrangement links TRBV5-6 to TRBJ2-1, with a tentative D call TRBD1 (5 bases). The CDR3 is 16 residues long. Deletions cut 6 bases from V and 7 bases from J, with 23 bases between. Germline V CDR1 and CDR2: SGHDT, YYEEEE. The DNA of the CDR3 is TGTGCCAGCACCTCTGGTACTGGGGCAGGGTGGAATGAGCAGTTCTTC. Its protein is CASTSGTGAGWNEQFF.

V gene TRBV25-1 combines with J gene TRBJ2-6; a weak D match, TRBD2 (6 bases). V was pared by 11 bases and J by 2 bases, with 16 bases between. The CDR3 is made up of 15 amino acids. Looked up from germline, CDR1 is MGHDK and CDR2 is SYGVNS. This chain's CDR3 is CAGRGRPPGANVLTF. The CDR3 coding sequence is TGTGCCGGACGGGGGAGGCCGCCTGGGGCCAACGTCCTGACTTTC. Looking up the rest from reference TRBV25-1 and TRBJ2-6 gives the full variable domain: EADIYQTPRYLVIGTGKKITLECSQTMGHDKMYWYQQDPGMELHLIHYSYGVNSTEKGDLSSESTVSRIRTEHFPLTLESARPSHTSQYLCAGRGRPPGANVLTFGAGSRLTVL.

The chain uses TRBV7-2 and TRBJ2-7, with 10 bases identical to TRBD1. This CDR3 is built from 15 residues. The ends lost 0 bases at V and 3 bases at J; junction bases unmatched: 2. CDR1 is SGHTA, CDR2 FQGNSA, per germline. CDR3 DNA: TGTGCCAGCAGCTTAGCTGGGACAGGGGACTACGAGCAGTACTTC. Encoded protein: CASSLAGTGDYEQYF.